Listed below are T cell receptor beta chains from one sample, sequenced in a study of blood T cell repertoires in COVID-19. Clones were sequenced by immunoSEQ multiplex PCR, and TCRdb holds only the in-frame ones, with some missing. The sample carries 130,000 or so clones, approximately 68% recorded once. The sample consisted of peripheral blood. Receptor source: a woman in her 70s with acute or convalescent COVID-19. Each CDR3 is given with its conserved first and last residue. A D gene is named only where the DNA matches it firmly. Only part of the rows carry a size: once, few, many, or a class if the clone is expanded.

d_call,clone_size,j_call,v_call,cdr3_aa,cdr3_nt
TRBD1,many,TRBJ2-5,TRBV3-1/TRBV3-2,CASSQGTGGAETQYF,TGTGCCAGCAGCCAAGGGACAGGGGGCGCGGAGACCCAGTACTTC
TRBD1,-,TRBJ2-4,TRBV7-9,CASSLGTGAAGKNIQYF,TGTGCCAGCAGCTTAGGTACAGGGGCCGCGGGTAAAAACATTCAGTACTTC
-,many,TRBJ1-1,TRBV5-1,CASSLVLNTEAFF,TGCGCCAGCAGCTTGGTCCTTAACACTGAAGCTTTCTTT
TRBD1,-,TRBJ1-1,TRBV12-5,CASGISVSGTAMNTEAFF,TGTGCTAGTGGTATATCGGTTTCCGGGACAGCTATGAACACTGAAGCTTTCTTT
-,few,TRBJ1-6,TRBV6-5,CASSYSGTPLHF,TGTGCCAGCAGTTACTCCGGTACACCCCTCCACTTT
TRBD2,-,TRBJ2-1,TRBV7-2,CASRPTGTSANEQFF,TGTGCCAGCAGACCTACCGGGACTAGCGCGAATGAGCAGTTCTTC
-,-,TRBJ1-4,TRBV27,CASSLSLGSEKLFF,TGTGCCAGCAGTTTATCCCTAGGATCTGAAAAACTGTTTTTT
-,-,TRBJ2-5,TRBV27,CASSKNQETQYF,TGTGCCAGCTCAAAAAACCAAGAGACCCAGTACTTC
-,few,TRBJ2-7,TRBV7-9,CASSLAQGGNEQYF,TGTGCCAGCAGCTTAGCACAGGGAGGGAACGAGCAGTACTTC
TRBD1,-,TRBJ2-7,TRBV27,CASSLGDGTGSSYEQYF,TGTGCCAGCAGTTTAGGGGACGGGACAGGGAGCTCCTACGAGCAGTACTTC
-,-,TRBJ1-2,TRBV21-1,CASSKSVRVGRANYGYTF,TGTGCCAGCAGCAAATCGGTACGGGTCGGCCGAGCTAACTATGGCTACACCTTC
-,few,TRBJ2-5,TRBV15,CATSRDLGQIQETQYF,TGTGCCACCAGCAGAGATCTAGGACAGATCCAAGAGACCCAGTACTTC
TRBD1,once,TRBJ1-6,TRBV6-1,CASSERGTGDSPLHF,TGTGCCAGCAGTGAACGGGGCACAGGGGATTCACCCCTCCACTTT
TRBD2,-,TRBJ2-2,TRBV28,CASSLLGGSGANTGELFF,TGTGCCAGCAGTTTACTCGGTGGTAGCGGGGCGAACACCGGGGAGCTGTTTTTT
TRBD1,once,TRBJ1-4,TRBV5-1,CASSQRTGDEKLFF,TGCGCCAGCAGCCAGAGGACAGGGGACGAAAAACTGTTTTTT
TRBD2,-,TRBJ2-3,TRBV14,CASSRIAGYTDTQYF,TGTGCCAGCAGTCGTATAGCGGGATACACAGATACGCAGTATTTT
-,-,TRBJ1-4,TRBV3-1/TRBV3-2,CASRLNEKLFF,TGTGCCAGCAGACTTAATGAAAAACTGTTTTTT
-,-,TRBJ2-7,TRBV28,CASTTPGLLTYEQYF,TGTGCCAGCACCACACCGGGACTTCTTACTTACGAGCAGTACTTC
TRBD1,-,TRBJ1-3,TRBV2,CASRNRGRAGNTIYF,TGTGCCAGCAGGAACAGGGGGCGCGCCGGAAACACCATATATTTT
-,-,TRBJ1-2,TRBV6-2/TRBV6-3,CASSYSGGDGYTF,TGTGCCAGCAGTTACTCCGGGGGAGATGGCTACACCTTC
-,-,TRBJ2-3,TRBV7-9,CASSPSRTFDTQYF,TGTGCCAGCAGCCCTTCCCGGACTTTCGATACGCAGTATTTT
-,-,TRBJ2-4,TRBV13,CASSFSRGAKNIQYF,TGTGCCAGCAGCTTCTCCAGGGGAGCCAAAAACATTCAGTACTTC
TRBD1,once,TRBJ1-1,TRBV30,CACDRGPSEAFF,TGTGCCTGTGACAGGGGGCCCAGTGAAGCTTTCTTT
-,-,TRBJ1-1,TRBV7-9,CASSPGSMATEAFF,TGTGCCAGCAGCCCAGGATCTATGGCGACTGAAGCTTTCTTT
-,-,TRBJ2-2,TRBV6-2/TRBV6-3,CASSLRVTGELFF,TGTGCCAGCAGCCTCAGGGTCACCGGGGAGCTGTTTTTT
-,-,TRBJ1-2,TRBV27,CASSLGSSYGYTF,TGTGCCAGCAGTCTCGGGTCTTCTTATGGCTACACCTTC
-,-,TRBJ1-5,TRBV18,CASSPPKSSGQPQHF,TGTGCCAGCTCACCACCCAAGTCCTCGGGGCAGCCCCAGCATTTT
-,once,TRBJ1-5,TRBV19,CASRQQGSNQPQHF,TGTGCCAGTAGGCAACAGGGTAGCAATCAGCCCCAGCATTTT
-,-,TRBJ1-1,TRBV11-2,CASSTQGGTEAFF,TGTGCCAGCAGCACCCAAGGGGGAACTGAAGCTTTCTTT
-,few,TRBJ2-4,TRBV19,CASSIAPGRGAKNIQYF,TGTGCCAGTAGTATCGCCCCTGGCAGGGGAGCCAAAAACATTCAGTACTTC
-,few,TRBJ1-5,TRBV19,CASSIPGNSNQPQHF,TGTGCCAGTAGTATTCCAGGGAATAGCAATCAGCCCCAGCATTTT
TRBD1,-,TRBJ2-7,TRBV3-1/TRBV3-2,CASSRWDSRSYEQYF,TGTGCCAGCAGCCGGTGGGACAGTCGCTCCTACGAGCAGTACTTC
-,-,TRBJ1-5,TRBV5-8,CASSLASNQPQHF,TGTGCCAGCAGCTTAGCTAGCAATCAGCCCCAGCATTTT
-,-,TRBJ2-7,TRBV7-8,CASSLGGAGYEQYF,TGTGCCAGCAGCTTAGGGGGCGCGGGGTACGAGCAGTACTTC
-,-,TRBJ2-5,TRBV24-1,CATSEAAREETQYF,TGTGCCACCAGTGAAGCGGCTCGAGAGGAGACCCAGTACTTC
-,few,TRBJ2-1,TRBV20-1,CSASLSTHNEQFF,TGCAGTGCTAGTTTATCGACACACAATGAGCAGTTCTTC
-,-,TRBJ2-3,TRBV24-1,CATSDEQGSRLGSTDTQYF,TGTGCCACCAGTGACGAGCAGGGCTCACGTCTGGGTTCCACAGATACGCAGTATTTT
TRBD2,-,TRBJ2-1,TRBV28,CASLEGTSHHEQFF,TGTGCCAGCCTCGAGGGGACTAGTCACCATGAGCAGTTCTTC
-,few,TRBJ1-3,TRBV7-2,CASSPQGDSGNTIYF,TGTGCCAGCAGCCCACAGGGAGACTCTGGAAACACCATATATTTT
TRBD1,few,TRBJ1-1,TRBV23-1,CASSQPDRGRTEAFF,TGCGCCAGCAGTCAACCGGACAGGGGTAGGACTGAAGCTTTCTTT
-,-,TRBJ1-2,TRBV28,CASSPGRVYGYTF,TGTGCCAGCAGCCCGGGGAGGGTCTATGGCTACACCTTC
TRBD1,-,TRBJ1-1,TRBV5-1,CASSAPDRGGEAFF,TGCGCCAGCAGCGCCCCGGACAGGGGTGGTGAAGCTTTCTTT
TRBD1,-,TRBJ2-7,TRBV28,CASSSIGQGYEQYF,TGTGCCAGCAGTTCCATCGGACAGGGTTACGAGCAGTACTTC
-,-,TRBJ2-1,TRBV2,CASTRDNYNEQFF,TGTGCCAGCACTAGGGACAACTACAATGAGCAGTTCTTC
TRBD1,few,TRBJ2-6,TRBV27,CASSPMGQGTGANVLTF,TGTGCCAGCAGTCCCATGGGACAGGGAACCGGGGCCAACGTCCTGACTTTC
TRBD1,-,TRBJ1-2,TRBV4-3,CASSQASGTGGRGYTF,TGCGCCAGCAGCCAAGCTTCCGGGACAGGGGGCCGGGGCTACACCTTC
TRBD2,few,TRBJ2-5,TRBV6-5,CASSPTSGIGETQYF,TGTGCCAGCAGTCCGACTAGCGGGATAGGGGAGACCCAGTACTTC
-,-,TRBJ1-2,TRBV19,CASSIRSGTQGYTF,TGTGCCAGTAGTATTCGGTCGGGGACTCAAGGCTACACCTTC
-,-,TRBJ1-5,TRBV6-6,CASSPSESGISNQPQHF,TGTGCCAGCAGTCCTTCAGAGTCAGGGATTAGCAATCAGCCCCAGCATTTT
TRBD1,-,TRBJ1-1,TRBV4-3,CASSFTGETEAFF,TGCGCCAGCAGCTTTACAGGGGAAACTGAAGCTTTCTTT
TRBD2,-,TRBJ2-7,TRBV30,CAWSGTGGFQQQYF,TGTGCCTGGAGTGGGACGGGAGGTTTCCAGCAGCAGTACTTC
TRBD1,-,TRBJ2-3,TRBV6-6,CASSPGQGLVVDTQYF,TGTGCCAGCAGTCCGGGACAGGGGCTAGTGGTAGATACGCAGTATTTT
-,-,TRBJ2-7,TRBV6-5,CASIAGGTVGEQYF,TGTGCCAGCATAGCCGGCGGGACTGTAGGCGAGCAGTACTTC
-,-,TRBJ2-3,TRBV6-5,CASSLDSGTDTQYF,TGTGCCAGCAGCTTGGACAGCGGCACTGATACGCAGTATTTT
TRBD1,-,TRBJ1-2,TRBV28,CASRTTGTGTHGYTF,TGTGCCAGCAGGACGACCGGGACAGGGACGCATGGCTACACCTTC
TRBD2,-,TRBJ2-1,TRBV27,CASSPPTSGVNEQFF,TGTGCCAGCAGTCCCCCGACTAGCGGAGTCAATGAGCAGTTCTTC
-,-,TRBJ2-3,TRBV6-5,CAGAGGPSTDTQYF,TGTGCCGGTGCCGGAGGGCCTAGCACAGATACGCAGTATTTT
TRBD1,-,TRBJ1-2,TRBV7-2,CASSLEQGVVYGYTF,TGTGCCAGCAGCTTAGAGCAGGGGGTGGTCTATGGCTACACCTTC
TRBD2,-,TRBJ2-2,TRBV28,CASSYSGSVTGELFF,TGTGCCAGCAGTTATAGCGGGAGCGTAACCGGGGAGCTGTTTTTT